This T cell receptor (beta chain) was observed in a study of identical twins. Template switching supplied a universal primer site; unique molecular identifiers were carried on the cDNA. TCRdb itself ran the 5' RACE reads through MiXCR, one entry per CDR3 protein. The sample consists of 1.5 million to 2 million distinct CDR3 sequences, less than 40% of them appearing once. This clonotype was seen more than once but under ten times. The antigen is not known. The trim removed 0 bases at V and 5 bases at J, leaving 3 bases unmatched. From germline, CDR1 is DFQATT and CDR2 SNEGSKA (reference sequence). CDR3 length: 13 residues. Broader study findings: Abundant beta clonotypes from cord blood had fewer insertions, unlike memory repertoires, which showed none. Excess sharing by twins proved weaker in beta out-of-frame sequences.

This chain joins TRBV20-1 and TRBJ1-2; 7 nucleotides align to TRBD1. The receptor was derived from a newborn girl in good health. The sequenced sample was cord blood. The CDR3 DNA reads as TGCAGTGCTAGAGACGGGACAGAGTATGGCTACACCTTC. Translating it yields CSARDGTEYGYTF.